These T cell receptor beta chains were read from a single sample in a study of T-cell reconstitution after alpha-beta-depleted transplantation in children. TCRdb analysed the PCR reads with MiXCR anew, one entry per CDR3 protein. Of just under 250,000 distinct CDR3 sequences in the sample, around 25% are singletons; the top ten hold about 2.8%. The sequenced sample was PBMCs, obtained before TCRalphabeta/CD19-depleted stem cell transplant. These receptors all stem from a girl aged 2 to 9 with Fanconi anemia, due to receive a stem cell transplant. The CDR3 runs from the conserved cysteine through the conserved F or W. Fields, in order: D gene, clone size, J gene, V gene, CDR3 length, CDR3 protein, CDR3 DNA. D genes are given only for firm matches. Clone size appears in some rows only: once, few, many, or a class for an expanded clone.

d_call: -
clone_size: -
j_call: TRBJ2-1
v_call: TRBV15
cdr3_length: 16
cdr3_aa: CATSRDLGSLGDEQFF
cdr3_nt: TGTGCCACCAGCAGAGATCTGGGGTCCCTGGGTGATGAGCAGTTCTTC

d_call: TRBD2
clone_size: many
j_call: TRBJ2-3
v_call: TRBV29-1
cdr3_length: 14
cdr3_aa: CSVDPSGTTDTQYF
cdr3_nt: TGCAGCGTTGATCCTAGCGGGACCACAGATACGCAGTATTTT

d_call: -
clone_size: -
j_call: TRBJ2-1
v_call: TRBV20-1
cdr3_length: 14
cdr3_aa: CSASPGLGGNEQFF
cdr3_nt: TGCAGTGCTAGTCCCGGACTAGGGGGAAATGAGCAGTTCTTC

d_call: TRBD2
clone_size: many
j_call: TRBJ2-7
v_call: TRBV25-1
cdr3_length: 19
cdr3_aa: CASSEYSEGLAGGPNEQYF
cdr3_nt: TGTGCCAGCAGTGAATATTCGGAAGGACTAGCGGGAGGGCCCAACGAGCAGTACTTC

d_call: -
clone_size: few
j_call: TRBJ2-5
v_call: TRBV25-1
cdr3_length: 13
cdr3_aa: CASSLGIVETQYF
cdr3_nt: TGTGCCAGCAGTCTAGGGATTGTAGAGACCCAGTACTTC

d_call: TRBD1
clone_size: -
j_call: TRBJ2-2
v_call: TRBV7-6
cdr3_length: 16
cdr3_aa: CASSLKQPGGAGELFF
cdr3_nt: TGTGCCAGCAGCTTAAAACAGCCAGGGGGAGCCGGGGAGCTGTTTTTT

d_call: TRBD2
clone_size: many
j_call: TRBJ2-7
v_call: TRBV12-3/TRBV12-4
cdr3_length: 13
cdr3_aa: CASRGLELLEQYF
cdr3_nt: TGTGCCAGCAGGGGACTAGAACTGCTGGAGCAGTACTTC

d_call: TRBD1
clone_size: many
j_call: TRBJ1-5
v_call: TRBV12-3/TRBV12-4
cdr3_length: 16
cdr3_aa: CASSSNDRGRNQPQHF
cdr3_nt: TGTGCCAGCAGTTCGAATGACAGGGGGCGGAATCAGCCCCAGCATTTT

d_call: -
clone_size: few
j_call: TRBJ2-6
v_call: TRBV20-1
cdr3_length: 14
cdr3_aa: CSARGWAGANVLTF
cdr3_nt: TGCAGTGCTAGAGGCTGGGCTGGGGCCAACGTCCTGACTTTC

d_call: -
clone_size: many
j_call: TRBJ2-1
v_call: TRBV19
cdr3_length: 13
cdr3_aa: CASSDSGSMEQFF
cdr3_nt: TGTGCCAGTAGTGACTCGGGGTCTATGGAGCAGTTCTTC

d_call: TRBD1
clone_size: many
j_call: TRBJ2-2
v_call: TRBV12-3/TRBV12-4
cdr3_length: 15
cdr3_aa: CASTPGTGRNGELFF
cdr3_nt: TGTGCCAGCACCCCCGGGACAGGGAGAAACGGGGAGCTGTTTTTT

d_call: -
clone_size: many
j_call: TRBJ2-3
v_call: TRBV20-1
cdr3_length: 13
cdr3_aa: CSASGSRADTQYF
cdr3_nt: TGCAGTGCTAGCGGGAGTCGGGCAGATACGCAGTATTTT

d_call: TRBD2
clone_size: -
j_call: TRBJ2-7
v_call: TRBV20-1
cdr3_length: 16
cdr3_aa: CSATPYNSGRPYEQYF
cdr3_nt: TGCAGTGCCACCCCTTACAATAGCGGGAGACCCTACGAGCAGTACTTC

d_call: TRBD1
clone_size: many
j_call: TRBJ1-5
v_call: TRBV7-8
cdr3_length: 14
cdr3_aa: CASSLQGFGQPQHF
cdr3_nt: TGTGCCAGCAGCCTACAGGGGTTCGGTCAGCCCCAGCATTTT

d_call: -
clone_size: many
j_call: TRBJ2-7
v_call: TRBV29-1
cdr3_length: 13
cdr3_aa: CSVDGRGSLEQYF
cdr3_nt: TGCAGCGTTGATGGCAGGGGTTCTCTCGAGCAGTACTTC

d_call: TRBD1
clone_size: few
j_call: TRBJ2-7
v_call: TRBV27
cdr3_length: 14
cdr3_aa: CASSNGQGAGEQYF
cdr3_nt: TGTGCCAGCAGTAACGGACAGGGGGCGGGTGAGCAGTACTTC

d_call: TRBD1
clone_size: few
j_call: TRBJ2-7
v_call: TRBV7-2
cdr3_length: 14
cdr3_aa: CASSSDRDSYEQYF
cdr3_nt: TGTGCCAGCAGCTCGGACAGGGATTCCTACGAGCAGTACTTC

d_call: TRBD1
clone_size: many
j_call: TRBJ2-5
v_call: TRBV7-2
cdr3_length: 15
cdr3_aa: CASSLGTGVFETQYF
cdr3_nt: TGTGCCAGCAGCTTAGGGACAGGGGTGTTCGAGACCCAGTACTTC

d_call: TRBD1
clone_size: few
j_call: TRBJ2-7
v_call: TRBV28
cdr3_length: 14
cdr3_aa: CASSPQTQGDEQYF
cdr3_nt: TGTGCCAGCAGTCCCCAGACGCAGGGGGACGAGCAGTACTTC

d_call: -
clone_size: few
j_call: TRBJ2-7
v_call: TRBV29-1
cdr3_length: 14
cdr3_aa: CSVAPGHGFYEQYF
cdr3_nt: TGCAGCGTTGCCCCGGGCCACGGGTTCTACGAGCAGTACTTC

d_call: -
clone_size: once
j_call: TRBJ2-3
v_call: TRBV6-5
cdr3_length: 14
cdr3_aa: CASSYDGYTDTQYF
cdr3_nt: TGTGCCAGCAGTTATGACGGCTATACAGATACGCAGTATTTT

d_call: TRBD1
clone_size: -
j_call: TRBJ2-7
v_call: TRBV18
cdr3_length: 15
cdr3_aa: CASSPTGTGVHEQYF
cdr3_nt: TGTGCCAGCTCACCTACCGGGACAGGGGTACACGAGCAGTACTTC

d_call: -
clone_size: -
j_call: TRBJ2-7
v_call: TRBV6-7
cdr3_length: 21
cdr3_aa: CASSYSRAGVIHPSGSYEQYF
cdr3_nt: TGTGCCAGCAGTTACTCGAGGGCAGGCGTCATACACCCCTCGGGCTCCTACGAGCAGTACTTC

d_call: -
clone_size: many
j_call: TRBJ2-1
v_call: TRBV20-1
cdr3_length: 13
cdr3_aa: CSASEQTYNEQFF
cdr3_nt: TGCAGTGCTAGTGAGCAGACCTACAATGAGCAGTTCTTC

d_call: -
clone_size: many
j_call: TRBJ1-2
v_call: TRBV9
cdr3_length: 12
cdr3_aa: CASRDSLYGYTF
cdr3_nt: TGTGCCAGCAGGGACAGCCTCTATGGCTACACCTTC

d_call: -
clone_size: -
j_call: TRBJ2-7
v_call: TRBV20-1
cdr3_length: 12
cdr3_aa: CSARRGSYEQYF
cdr3_nt: TGCAGTGCTAGACGCGGCTCCTACGAGCAGTACTTC

d_call: -
clone_size: few
j_call: TRBJ2-3
v_call: TRBV6-2/TRBV6-3
cdr3_length: 16
cdr3_aa: CASLPLLGLGIDTQYF
cdr3_nt: TGTGCCAGCCTCCCTCTATTGGGGTTGGGGATAGATACGCAGTATTTT

d_call: -
clone_size: -
j_call: TRBJ2-4
v_call: TRBV10-1
cdr3_length: 11
cdr3_aa: CASRLKNIQYF
cdr3_nt: TGCGCCAGCAGATTGAAAAACATTCAGTACTTC

d_call: -
clone_size: few
j_call: TRBJ1-5
v_call: TRBV6-1
cdr3_length: 14
cdr3_aa: CASSEGIGYQPQHF
cdr3_nt: TGTGCCAGCAGTGAAGGTATTGGTTATCAGCCCCAGCATTTT

d_call: TRBD2
clone_size: many
j_call: TRBJ2-1
v_call: TRBV7-3
cdr3_length: 15
cdr3_aa: CASSLTRGVQNEQFF
cdr3_nt: TGTGCCAGCAGCTTAACGCGGGGGGTACAGAATGAGCAGTTCTTC

d_call: -
clone_size: many
j_call: TRBJ1-6
v_call: TRBV28
cdr3_length: 16
cdr3_aa: CASSPFRGGDNSPLHF
cdr3_nt: TGTGCCAGCAGTCCCTTTCGGGGAGGGGATAATTCACCCCTCCACTTT

d_call: -
clone_size: few
j_call: TRBJ1-5
v_call: TRBV6-5
cdr3_length: 19
cdr3_aa: CASSYSSKWTARGNQPQHF
cdr3_nt: TGTGCCAGCAGTTACTCGAGTAAATGGACAGCCCGGGGCAATCAGCCCCAGCATTTT

d_call: TRBD1
clone_size: -
j_call: TRBJ2-1
v_call: TRBV5-6
cdr3_length: 15
cdr3_aa: CASSFRGTGIYEQFF
cdr3_nt: TGTGCCAGCAGCTTTCGGGGGACAGGGATTTATGAGCAGTTCTTC

d_call: -
clone_size: -
j_call: TRBJ2-7
v_call: TRBV29-1
cdr3_length: 12
cdr3_aa: CSAENISYEQYF
cdr3_nt: TGCAGCGCCGAGAACATCTCCTACGAGCAGTACTTC

d_call: -
clone_size: -
j_call: TRBJ2-1
v_call: TRBV7-4
cdr3_length: 16
cdr3_aa: CASSFSRQSSYNEQFF
cdr3_nt: TGTGCCAGCAGCTTCTCCCGACAGAGCTCCTACAATGAGCAGTTCTTC

d_call: -
clone_size: many
j_call: TRBJ2-2
v_call: TRBV24-1
cdr3_length: 13
cdr3_aa: CATSVSVTGELFF
cdr3_nt: TGTGCCACCAGTGTTAGCGTTACCGGGGAGCTGTTTTTT

d_call: -
clone_size: many
j_call: TRBJ2-1
v_call: TRBV12-3/TRBV12-4
cdr3_length: 13
cdr3_aa: CASRGGFDNEQFF
cdr3_nt: TGTGCCAGCAGAGGGGGTTTCGACAATGAGCAGTTCTTC

d_call: -
clone_size: -
j_call: TRBJ1-1
v_call: TRBV29-1
cdr3_length: 10
cdr3_aa: CSVDGVEAFF
cdr3_nt: TGCAGCGTTGACGGGGTTGAAGCTTTCTTT

d_call: -
clone_size: many
j_call: TRBJ2-7
v_call: TRBV20-1
cdr3_length: 12
cdr3_aa: CSGFRGAYEQYF
cdr3_nt: TGCAGTGGTTTCAGGGGGGCCTACGAGCAGTACTTC

d_call: -
clone_size: -
j_call: TRBJ2-1
v_call: TRBV11-2
cdr3_length: 18
cdr3_aa: CASSLRTARLSSYNEQFF
cdr3_nt: TGTGCCAGCAGCTTACGGACAGCACGGCTAAGCTCCTACAATGAGCAGTTCTTC

d_call: TRBD1
clone_size: -
j_call: TRBJ2-6
v_call: TRBV29-1
cdr3_length: 16
cdr3_aa: CSAVTGELSGANVLTF
cdr3_nt: TGCAGCGCTGTGACAGGGGAGCTCTCTGGGGCCAACGTCCTGACTTTC

d_call: -
clone_size: -
j_call: TRBJ2-3
v_call: TRBV29-1
cdr3_length: 13
cdr3_aa: CSVGDDRTDTQYF
cdr3_nt: TGCAGCGTGGGGGACGATCGCACAGATACGCAGTATTTT

d_call: -
clone_size: few
j_call: TRBJ2-2
v_call: TRBV10-3
cdr3_length: 16
cdr3_aa: CAIRTTGTEGTGELFF
cdr3_nt: TGTGCCATCAGGACAACCGGGACTGAGGGCACCGGGGAGCTGTTTTTT

d_call: -
clone_size: -
j_call: TRBJ2-7
v_call: TRBV5-1
cdr3_length: 14
cdr3_aa: CASSPRDGLYEQYF
cdr3_nt: TGCGCCAGCAGCCCCCGGGACGGTCTCTACGAGCAGTACTTC

d_call: -
clone_size: many
j_call: TRBJ2-5
v_call: TRBV6-5
cdr3_length: 12
cdr3_aa: CASSRLGETQYF
cdr3_nt: TGTGCCAGCAGCCGCTTGGGGGAGACCCAGTACTTC

d_call: -
clone_size: many
j_call: TRBJ2-7
v_call: TRBV20-1
cdr3_length: 16
cdr3_aa: CSARDPGTASDYEQYF
cdr3_nt: TGCAGTGCTAGAGATCCGGGGACGGCTAGCGACTACGAGCAGTACTTC

d_call: -
clone_size: -
j_call: TRBJ2-3
v_call: TRBV7-3
cdr3_length: 14
cdr3_aa: CASSFGGFTDTQYF
cdr3_nt: TGTGCCAGCAGCTTCGGAGGTTTTACAGATACGCAGTATTTT

d_call: -
clone_size: few
j_call: TRBJ1-2
v_call: TRBV7-9
cdr3_length: 13
cdr3_aa: CASTTRGRYGYTF
cdr3_nt: TGTGCCAGCACCACTCGGGGGAGATATGGCTACACCTTC

d_call: TRBD2
clone_size: -
j_call: TRBJ2-1
v_call: TRBV7-2
cdr3_length: 17
cdr3_aa: CASSLLSHLAGGGEQFF
cdr3_nt: TGTGCCAGCAGCTTACTGAGCCATCTAGCGGGAGGCGGTGAGCAGTTCTTC

d_call: TRBD2
clone_size: few
j_call: TRBJ2-3
v_call: TRBV7-3
cdr3_length: 16
cdr3_aa: CASSSVAGGPIDTQYF
cdr3_nt: TGTGCCAGCAGCTCGGTAGCGGGGGGCCCGATAGATACGCAGTATTTT

d_call: TRBD1
clone_size: few
j_call: TRBJ1-5
v_call: TRBV7-9
cdr3_length: 14
cdr3_aa: CASSLGQGDQPQHF
cdr3_nt: TGTGCCAGCAGCTTAGGACAGGGCGATCAGCCCCAGCATTTT

d_call: TRBD1
clone_size: -
j_call: TRBJ1-6
v_call: TRBV5-1
cdr3_length: 15
cdr3_aa: CASSARGQGDSPLHF
cdr3_nt: TGCGCCAGCAGCGCACGTGGACAGGGGGATTCACCCCTCCACTTT

d_call: TRBD1
clone_size: few
j_call: TRBJ2-6
v_call: TRBV29-1
cdr3_length: 13
cdr3_aa: CSVVGQAANVLTF
cdr3_nt: TGCAGCGTGGTTGGACAGGCGGCCAACGTCCTGACTTTC

d_call: -
clone_size: few
j_call: TRBJ1-1
v_call: TRBV7-2
cdr3_length: 13
cdr3_aa: CASSENRNRWAFF
cdr3_nt: TGTGCCAGCAGCGAAAACCGAAATCGTTGGGCTTTCTTT

d_call: -
clone_size: -
j_call: TRBJ1-6
v_call: TRBV4-2
cdr3_length: 17
cdr3_aa: CASSLSLGTLKDSPLHF
cdr3_nt: TGTGCCAGCAGCCTCTCCCTCGGGACCTTAAAGGATTCACCCCTCCACTTT

d_call: -
clone_size: many
j_call: TRBJ2-3
v_call: TRBV29-1
cdr3_length: 12
cdr3_aa: CSARQLPDTQYF
cdr3_nt: TGCAGCGCACGACAGTTACCAGATACGCAGTATTTT

d_call: TRBD1
clone_size: -
j_call: TRBJ2-7
v_call: TRBV5-1
cdr3_length: 15
cdr3_aa: CASSGPGQGVGEQYF
cdr3_nt: TGCGCCAGCAGCGGACCGGGACAGGGGGTAGGAGAGCAGTACTTC